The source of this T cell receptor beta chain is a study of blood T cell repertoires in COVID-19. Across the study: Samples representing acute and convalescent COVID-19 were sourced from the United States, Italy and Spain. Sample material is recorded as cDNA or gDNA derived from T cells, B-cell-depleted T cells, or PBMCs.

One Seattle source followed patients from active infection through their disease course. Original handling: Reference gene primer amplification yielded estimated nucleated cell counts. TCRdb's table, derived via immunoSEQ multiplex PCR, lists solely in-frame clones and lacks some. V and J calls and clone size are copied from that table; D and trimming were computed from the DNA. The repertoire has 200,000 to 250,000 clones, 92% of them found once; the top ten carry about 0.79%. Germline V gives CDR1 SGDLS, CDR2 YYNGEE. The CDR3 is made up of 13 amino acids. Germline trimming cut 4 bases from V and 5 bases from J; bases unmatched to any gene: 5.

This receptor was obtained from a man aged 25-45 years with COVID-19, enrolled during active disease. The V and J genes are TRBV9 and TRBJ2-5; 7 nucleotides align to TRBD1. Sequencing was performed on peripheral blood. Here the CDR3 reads CASSTTGMETQYF. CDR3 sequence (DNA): TGTGCCAGCAGCACGACAGGGATGGAGACCCAGTACTTC.